These T cell receptor beta chains were read from a single sample in a study of blood T cell repertoires in COVID-19. TCRdb's copy holds only in-frame clones and misses some; the assay was immunoSEQ multiplex PCR. Altogether 300,000 to 400,000 clones are present, approximately 86% being singletons, with the ten largest covering roughly 4%. The sample comprised PBMCs or T cells enriched from blood (not recorded which). Receptors were obtained from a woman between 35 and 50 years old with acute COVID-19. CDR3s include the opening cysteine and the closing phenylalanine or tryptophan. Each record gives: V gene, D gene, J gene, clone size, CDR3 protein, CDR3 DNA. D genes are given only for firm matches. Some rows mark clone size as missing; the rest say once, few, many or name a class of expanded clone.

>TRBV5-5|NA|TRBJ1-1|once
CASSLLGGALTEAFF
TGTGCCAGCAGCCTCTTAGGGGGGGCTCTCACTGAAGCTTTCTTT
>TRBV10-2|TRBD2|TRBJ2-7|NA
CASSDLLAGVTDEQYF
TGCGCCAGCAGCGATCTTTTAGCGGGAGTAACGGACGAGCAGTACTTC
>TRBV7-2|TRBD1|TRBJ1-3|NA
CASSSGPGGGNTIYF
TGTGCCAGCAGCTCGGGCCCAGGGGGCGGAAACACCATATATTTT
>TRBV14|TRBD1|TRBJ1-5|NA
CAREYRGINQPQHF
TGTGCCAGGGAATACAGGGGCATCAATCAGCCCCAGCATTTT
>TRBV2|NA|TRBJ2-2|NA
CASSRDMHTGELFF
TGTGCCAGCAGTAGGGACATGCACACCGGGGAGCTGTTTTTT
>TRBV19|NA|TRBJ2-1|NA
CASSIRSGLSSYNEQFF
TGTGCCAGTAGTATAAGGAGCGGCCTAAGCTCCTACAATGAGCAGTTCTTC
>TRBV28|NA|TRBJ1-5|NA
CASSLKLRGFQPQHF
TGTGCCAGCAGCCTCAAACTCAGGGGTTTCCAGCCCCAGCATTTT
>TRBV6-5|TRBD1|TRBJ2-7|once
CASSYRDSYEQYF
TGTGCCAGCAGTTACCGGGACAGCTACGAGCAGTACTTC
>TRBV18|NA|TRBJ1-6|NA
CASSPLTGIGSPLHF
TGTGCCAGCTCACCACTTACGGGAATAGGTTCACCCCTCCACTTT
>TRBV5-8|NA|TRBJ1-2|NA
CASSLLRGAGASNYGYTF
TGTGCCAGCAGCTTGCTTCGTGGCGCAGGGGCCTCTAACTATGGCTACACCTTC
>TRBV5-1|TRBD1|TRBJ1-3|NA
CASSLGRQGDAGNTIYF
TGCGCCAGCAGCTTGGGCCGACAGGGCGACGCTGGAAACACCATATATTTT
>TRBV9|TRBD1|TRBJ1-5|NA
CASRPRQGAQPQHF
TGTGCCAGCCGTCCTCGACAGGGGGCCCAGCCCCAGCATTTT
>TRBV18|NA|TRBJ2-3|NA
CASSPRERTDTQYF
TGTGCCAGCTCCCCCAGGGAACGTACAGATACGCAGTATTTT
>TRBV12-3/TRBV12-4|NA|TRBJ1-2|once
CASSGGIRYTF
TGTGCCAGCAGCGGAGGGATCAGGTACACCTTC
>TRBV2|TRBD1|TRBJ2-2|NA
CASNTGTANTGELFF
TGTGCCAGCAACACCGGGACAGCGAACACCGGGGAGCTGTTTTTT
>TRBV11-2|TRBD1|TRBJ2-3|NA
CASSARQGMKDTQYF
TGTGCCAGCAGCGCGAGACAGGGAATGAAAGATACGCAGTATTTT
>TRBV7-2|NA|TRBJ2-7|once
CASSFYGADEQYF
TGTGCCAGCAGCTTCTATGGGGCGGACGAGCAGTACTTC
>TRBV12-5|NA|TRBJ1-5|NA
CASGLVGGRQPQHF
TGTGCTAGTGGTTTGGTGGGGGGTCGGCAGCCCCAGCATTTT
>TRBV7-2|NA|TRBJ2-5|NA
CASSLGGAGGETQYF
TGTGCCAGCAGCTTAGGGGGTGCAGGCGGGGAGACCCAGTACTTC
>TRBV19|TRBD1|TRBJ1-6|once
CASTRAGTGAYNSPLHF
TGTGCCAGTACCAGAGCCGGGACAGGGGCCTATAATTCACCCCTCCACTTT
>TRBV29-1|NA|TRBJ1-6|NA
CSVVLRPGSPLHF
TGCAGCGTTGTTTTGAGGCCGGGTTCACCCCTCCACTTT
>TRBV15|NA|TRBJ1-5|NA
CATSRDGRGKYRDNQPQHF
TGTGCCACCAGCAGAGATGGGAGGGGCAAATATCGTGACAATCAGCCCCAGCATTTT
>TRBV19|TRBD1|TRBJ1-5|once
CASSIRGTGNQPQHF
TGTGCCAGTAGTATACGTGGGACAGGGAATCAGCCCCAGCATTTT
>TRBV18|NA|TRBJ1-1|NA
CASSPGQGSNTEAFF
TGTGCCAGCTCACCGGGGCAGGGGTCGAACACTGAAGCTTTCTTT
>TRBV5-4|NA|TRBJ1-3|few
CASSLGQPNSGNTIYF
TGTGCCAGCAGCTTAGGACAGCCAAACTCTGGAAACACCATATATTTT
>TRBV5-6|NA|TRBJ2-3|NA
CASSSPGSTDTQYF
TGTGCCAGCAGCTCACCAGGGTCCACAGATACGCAGTATTTT
>TRBV21-1|NA|TRBJ2-3|NA
CASKQRDREYF
TGTGCCAGCAAGCAACGGGACAGGGAGTATTTT
>TRBV5-6|TRBD2|TRBJ2-7|once
CASTPMKRLAGDIPYEQYF
TGTGCCAGCACCCCGATGAAAAGACTAGCGGGAGACATACCCTACGAGCAGTACTTC
>TRBV20-1|TRBD2|TRBJ2-1|NA
CSASRLAGEVDEQFF
TGCAGTGCTAGTCGACTAGCGGGAGAAGTGGATGAGCAGTTCTTC
>TRBV7-2|TRBD2|TRBJ2-1|NA
CASSFTSGGYSEQFF
TGTGCCAGCAGCTTCACTAGCGGGGGGTACAGTGAGCAGTTCTTC
>TRBV5-1|TRBD2|TRBJ2-5|NA
CASSPGLAGTGETQYF
TGCGCCAGCAGCCCGGGACTAGCGGGGACGGGGGAGACCCAGTACTTC
>TRBV7-2|TRBD2|TRBJ2-1|NA
CASSSGLAGVEQFF
TGTGCCAGCAGCTCGGGACTAGCGGGAGTTGAGCAGTTCTTC
>TRBV28|TRBD1|TRBJ1-5|few
CASSGTGHQPQHF
TGTGCCAGCAGCGGGACAGGGCACCAGCCCCAGCATTTT
>TRBV4-3|TRBD1|TRBJ1-1|NA
CASSQAGGLNTEAFF
TGCGCCAGCAGCCAAGCAGGGGGCTTGAACACTGAAGCTTTCTTT
>TRBV28|NA|TRBJ1-2|NA
CASSPTDRPRGGGYTF
TGTGCCAGCAGTCCTACTGACAGGCCGCGGGGGGGTGGCTACACCTTC
>TRBV12-3/TRBV12-4|TRBD1|TRBJ2-7|NA
CASRTGLISEQYF
TGTGCCAGCAGGACAGGGCTCATCTCCGAGCAGTACTTC
>TRBV24-1|NA|TRBJ2-1|NA
CATSPKTGTGNEQFF
TGTGCCACCAGTCCGAAGACAGGGACTGGCAATGAGCAGTTCTTC
>TRBV3-1/TRBV3-2|NA|TRBJ1-1|NA
CASSQGEAEAFF
TGTGCCAGCAGCCAAGGTGAGGCTGAAGCTTTCTTT
>TRBV6-5|NA|TRBJ1-2|NA
CASRTLTGGWGYTF
TGTGCCAGCAGAACATTGACCGGGGGGTGGGGCTACACCTTC
>TRBV18|NA|TRBJ1-1|once
CASSPDSGRNTEAFF
TGTGCCAGCTCACCAGACAGTGGGCGGAACACTGAAGCTTTCTTT
>TRBV2|TRBD1|TRBJ2-7|NA
CASNLGQVAPYEQYF
TGTGCCAGCAACCTTGGACAGGTTGCCCCCTACGAGCAGTACTTC
>TRBV7-9|TRBD1|TRBJ2-1|NA
CASSTRQGAIPLYNEQFF
TGTGCCAGCAGCACCCGACAGGGGGCGATCCCCCTTTACAATGAGCAGTTCTTC
>TRBV6-5|NA|TRBJ2-1|few
CASSYAGGPSYNEQFF
TGTGCCAGCAGTTACGCCGGGGGGCCCTCCTACAATGAGCAGTTCTTC
>TRBV12-3/TRBV12-4|NA|TRBJ1-4|NA
CASSLGGDGKLFF
TGTGCCAGCAGTTTGGGAGGGGACGGAAAACTGTTTTTT